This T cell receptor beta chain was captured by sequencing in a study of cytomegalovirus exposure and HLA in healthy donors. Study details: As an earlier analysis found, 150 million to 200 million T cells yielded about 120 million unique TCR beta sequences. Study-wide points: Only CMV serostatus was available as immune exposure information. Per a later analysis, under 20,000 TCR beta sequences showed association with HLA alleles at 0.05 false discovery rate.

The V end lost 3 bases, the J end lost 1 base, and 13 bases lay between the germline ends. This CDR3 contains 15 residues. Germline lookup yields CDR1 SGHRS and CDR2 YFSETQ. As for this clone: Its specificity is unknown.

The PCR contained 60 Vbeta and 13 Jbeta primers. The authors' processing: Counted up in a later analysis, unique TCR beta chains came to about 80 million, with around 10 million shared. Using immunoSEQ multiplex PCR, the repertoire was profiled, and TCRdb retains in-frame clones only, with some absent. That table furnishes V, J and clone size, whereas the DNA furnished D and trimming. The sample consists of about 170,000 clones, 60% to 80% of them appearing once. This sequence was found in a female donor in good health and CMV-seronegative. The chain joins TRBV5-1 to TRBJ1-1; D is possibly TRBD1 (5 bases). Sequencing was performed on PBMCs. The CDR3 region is CASSSGGVPNTEAFF. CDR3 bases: TGCGCCAGCAGCTCGGGGGGGGTTCCGAACACTGAAGCTTTCTTT.